These 6 T cell receptor beta chains came from one sample sequenced in a study of beta chain features in type 1 diabetes. Study observations and caveats: Among all four CD4+ subsets, Type 1 diabetes patients had TCRB CDR3s that were moderately but significantly shorter.

Their specific antigens are unknown. Sequenced material consisted of expressed TCRB transcripts (all of the isolated RNA was reverse transcribed). Produced via immunoSEQ multiplex PCR; TCRdb's table is partial and in-frame only. The table lists about 710,000 clones, over 11% of them singletons, with approximately 0.042% in the top ten. Sequencing input: naive CD4+ T cells from blood. These TCRs come from a man between 18 and 35 years old with type 1 diabetes.

V and J are TRBV29-1 and TRBJ2-3, with 7 nucleotides matching TRBD2. CDR1 is SQVTM and CDR2 is ANQGSEA in the germline V gene. After removal of 1 base from V and 0 bases from J, the junction contained 7 bases not matched to a gene. This CDR3 is built from 16 residues. The CDR3 spells CSVEGSGVLSTDTQYF. In DNA form, the CDR3 reads TGCAGCGTTGAAGGGAGCGGGGTCCTTAGCACAGATACGCAGTATTTT.

In this sample, this clone turned up a few times. CDR3 sequence: CASSLRQGASSYNSPLHF. CDR3 in DNA: TGTGCCAGCAGCCTACGACAGGGGGCCAGCTCCTATAATTCACCCCTCCACTTT. V gene TRBV7-2 combines with J gene TRBJ1-6, with TRBD1 matching 10 bases. Germline V gene sequence: CDR1 SGHTA, CDR2 FQGNSA. The CDR3 extends over 18 amino acids. J was trimmed by 0 bases and V by 5 bases; bases with no gene match: 7.

The table lists this clone with a few counts. The genes are TRBV7-6 and TRBJ2-5; D is unclear. The CDR3 spans 12 residues. V lost 3 bases to trimming and J lost 5 bases, with 7 bases between them. CDR1 SGHVS and CDR2 FNYEAQ come from the germline V gene. CDR3 sequence reads: CASSFGVETQYF. The CDR3 DNA follows: TGTGCCAGCAGCTTTGGGGTTGAGACCCAGTACTTC.

The rearrangement uses TRBV7-2 and TRBJ2-3, with D possibly TRBD2 on 5 matching bases. This CDR3 spans 13 amino acids. Between the trimmed V and J ends, which lost 4 bases and 10 bases, there was a span of 15 bases. Germline assignment: CDR1 SGHTA and CDR2 FQGNSA. The CDR3 sequence: CASSSPYAGAQYF. CDR3 bases: TGTGCCAGCAGCTCCCCCTACGCCGGGGCGCAGTATTTT.

This clone was seen a few times. The J gene is TRBJ2-7, the V gene TRBV30; TRBD2 agrees at 12 bases. Trimming cost V 3 bases and J 1 base; bases outside gene matches: 4. The CDR3 covers 15 residues. Germline CDR1 reads GTSNPN; CDR2 reads SVGIG (reference sequence). CDR3 sequence: CAWRRTSGRSYEQYF. In DNA form, the CDR3 reads TGTGCCTGGAGGCGAACTAGCGGGAGGTCCTACGAGCAGTACTTC. The complete variable domain, with remaining parts taken from reference TRBV30 and TRBJ2-7, reads SQTIHQWPATLVQPVGSPLSLECTVEGTSNPNLYWYRQAAGRGLQLLFYSVGIGQISSEVPQNLSASRPQDRQFILSSKKLLLSDSGFYLCAWRRTSGRSYEQYFGPGTRLTVT.

The rearrangement uses TRBV5-1 and TRBJ1-1; the D gene is possibly TRBD1 (5 bases). Trimming took off 7 bases at V and 1 base at J, with 8 bases between the two ends. The CDR3 has 12 amino acids. Germline lookup yields CDR1 SGHRS and CDR2 YFSETQ. As DNA, the CDR3 is TGCGCCAGCCGACAGAAGAACACTGAAGCTTTCTTT. It encodes CASRQKNTEAFF. Looking up the rest from reference TRBV5-1 and TRBJ1-1 gives the full variable domain: KAGVTQTPRYLIKTRGQQVTLSCSPISGHRSVSWYQQTPGQGLQFLFEYFSETQRNKGNFPGRFSGRQFSNSRSEMNVSTLELGDSALYLCASRQKNTEAFFGQGTRLTVV.